These 9 T cell receptor beta chains share one sample of origin, sequenced in a study of PD-1 blockade in classical Hodgkin lymphoma. Time point: cycle 4 day 1 (C4D1), after 6 weeks of nivolumab. The patients all showed relapse after autologous stem cell transplantation, while their brentuximab vedotin exposure varied. Using magnetic negative selection, the CD4+ T cells were separated out of thawed PBMCs. Clones were read by immunoSEQ multiplex PCR, and TCRdb kept only the in-frame ones, dropping some. In the table there are around 28,000 clones, about 81% of which are singletons. The input for sequencing was CD4+ T cells from blood, taken before the fourth cycle of nivolumab. The receptors come from a human donor with classical Hodgkin lymphoma.

This chain connects TRBV5-1 to TRBJ1-4; no clear D. V lost 0 bases and J 1 base, leaving 10 bases between the germline ends. CDR1 and CDR2 (germline): SGHRS, YFSETQ. This CDR3 is built from 16 residues. CDR3 DNA: TGCGCCAGCAGCTTGGGCCAGGACTTAACTAATGAAAAACTGTTTTTT. Protein: CASSLGQDLTNEKLFF.

CDR3: CASSLVGIWRGQQGTSSYEQYF. The CDR3, as DNA: TGCGCCAGCAGCCTGGTGGGTATATGGAGGGGGCAACAGGGAACGAGCTCCTACGAGCAGTACTTC. The chain joins TRBV5-1 to TRBJ2-7; a weak D match, TRBD1 (7 bases). Germline-derived CDR1 and CDR2 are SGHRS and YFSETQ. This CDR3 has 22 amino acids. V shed 4 bases and J shed 0 bases, with 35 bases lying between them. Drawing the rest from reference TRBV5-1 and TRBJ2-7, the complete variable domain is KAGVTQTPRYLIKTRGQQVTLSCSPISGHRSVSWYQQTPGQGLQFLFEYFSETQRNKGNFPGRFSGRQFSNSRSEMNVSTLELGDSALYLCASSLVGIWRGQQGTSSYEQYFGPGTRLTVT.

This chain connects TRBV30 to TRBJ2-5; D ambiguous. The germline V and J ends were trimmed by 3 bases and 5 bases, with 19 bases remaining between them. CDR1 and CDR2 (germline): GTSNPN, SVGIG (reference sequence). This CDR3 is 15 amino acids long. The CDR3 region has the DNA TGTGCCTGGAGGAGAGGCGCGTACAGCATGGAGACCCAGTACTTC. Its protein product is CAWRRGAYSMETQYF.

This chain connects TRBV19 to TRBJ1-5, with D maybe TRBD1 (5 bases). The CDR3 is 15 amino acids. Germline CDR1 LNHDA, CDR2 SQIVND (reference sequence). V was pared by 8 bases and J by 0 bases, with 14 bases between. CDR3 bases: TGTGCCAGTGGGGAGGGGAATAATAGCAATCAGCCCCAGCATTTT. Translation gives CASGEGNNSNQPQHF.

J is TRBJ1-2 and V is TRBV29-1, with a weak D call TRBD1 (6 bases). Germline V CDR1 and CDR2: SQVTM, ANQGSEA. CDR3 length: 13 residues. V was trimmed by 1 base and J by 3 bases, leaving 9 bases between them. The CDR3 region is CSVEGGGYYGYTF. The CDR3 coding sequence is TGCAGCGTTGAAGGGGGGGGCTACTATGGCTACACCTTC.

This rearrangement joins TRBV7-9 to TRBJ1-1, with unresolved D. This CDR3 is 14 amino acids long. Germline V gene lookup returns CDR1 SEHNR and CDR2 FQNEAQ (reference sequence). The V end lost 1 base, the J end lost 3 bases, and 9 bases lay between the germline ends. CDR3 loop: CASSLEGRYTEAFF. CDR3 bases: TGTGCCAGCAGCTTAGAGGGCAGATACACTGAAGCTTTCTTT. The variable domain in full, completed from reference TRBV7-9 and TRBJ1-1, reads DTGVSQNPRHKITKRGQNVTFRCDPISEHNRLYWYRQTLGQGPEFLTYFQNEAQLEKSRLLSDRFSAERPKGSFSTLEIQRTEQGDSAMYLCASSLEGRYTEAFFGQGTRLTVV.

The rearrangement links TRBV28 to TRBJ1-6; TRBD1 matches at 7 bases. CDR1 and CDR2 from the germline V gene are MDHEN and SYDVKM. The CDR3 sequence is 14 residues long. V shed 4 bases and J 14 bases; nucleotides not matched to a gene: 11. The CDR3 loop is CASSSNPSGGSLHF. CDR3 bases: TGTGCCAGCAGTTCGAACCCCTCAGGGGGATCCCTCCACTTT.

This chain joins TRBV10-1 and TRBJ2-7; 7 bases line up with TRBD1. The CDR3 is made up of 12 amino acids. V lost 7 bases and J lost 6; bases outside the gene matches: 6. Germline CDR1 reads WNHNN; CDR2 reads SYGVQD (reference sequence). CDR3 loop: CASKGDSGEQYF. The CDR3, as DNA: TGCGCCAGCAAAGGGGACAGCGGCGAGCAGTACTTC.

This clone was detected only once. The chain links TRBV18 to TRBJ1-1; possibly TRBD1 for D (6 bases). Per germline, CDR1 KGHSH and CDR2 LQKENI. The CDR3 covers 13 residues. V shed 8 bases and J shed 4 bases, with 14 bases lying between them. CDR3 bases: TGTGCCAGCCTCACAGGGCCGGGCACTGAAGCTTTCTTT. It encodes CASLTGPGTEAFF.